These 5 T cell receptor beta chains share one sample of origin, sequenced in a study of high-grade serous ovarian cancer treatment subgroups. The method was immunoSEQ multiplex PCR; TCRdb's version includes in-frame clones alone and lacks a portion of them. The sample includes 4,900 or so clones, roughly 75% of them seen just once. The tumor samples were collected prior to definitive surgery or chemotherapy. The sample comprised tumor tissue. The source of these receptors is a human patient with high-grade serous ovarian cancer.

The chain couples TRBV19 to TRBJ1-3; tentatively, D is TRBD1 (5 bases). Germline V gene sequence: CDR1 LNHDA, CDR2 SQIVND (reference sequence). Trimming shortened V by 3 bases and J by 1 base, and 7 bases separated the two germline ends. The CDR3 has 14 residues. CDR3 coding DNA: TGTGCCAGTAGTATCTGGACATCTGGAAACACCATATATTTT. It codes for CASSIWTSGNTIYF. Using reference TRBV19 and TRBJ1-3 for the parts outside the CDR3, the full variable domain is DGGITQSPKYLFRKEGQNVTLSCEQNLNHDAMYWYRQDPGQGLRLIYYSQIVNDFQKGDIAEGYSVSREKKESFPLTVTSAQKNPTAFYLCASSIWTSGNTIYFGEGSWLTVV.

The chain has TRBV5-1 and TRBJ1-1, with D possibly matching TRBD1 (5 bases). V was cut by 1 base and J by 3 bases, with 10 bases left in between. CDR3 length equals 14 residues. Germline V gene sequence: CDR1 SGHRS, CDR2 YFSETQ. CDR3 sequence reads: CASSLRVGDTEAFF. CDR3 bases: TGCGCCAGCAGCTTGCGGGTGGGGGACACTGAAGCTTTCTTT.

This chain links TRBV7-8 with TRBJ2-7; TRBD1 aligns across 11 bases. The germline gives CDR1 SGHVS, CDR2 FQNEAQ. There are 15 residues in the CDR3. V was pared by 5 bases and J by 6 bases, with 9 bases of the junction left unmatched. Here the CDR3 reads CASSQKTGTGGEQYF. The DNA of the CDR3 is TGTGCCAGCAGCCAAAAAACCGGGACAGGGGGCGAGCAGTACTTC.

This clone was found a few times. The chain recombines TRBV29-1 with TRBJ1-1; D perhaps matches TRBD1 (5 bases). Germline-derived CDR1 and CDR2 are SQVTM and ANQGSEA. Trimming removed 7 bases from V and 1 base from J, with 10 bases in between. This CDR3 spans 12 amino acids. CDR3 bases: TGCAGCGGGGGACGGGAGAACACTGAAGCTTTCTTT. Protein sequence: CSGGRENTEAFF.

The genes are TRBV11-2 and TRBJ1-4; D gene ambiguous. With 1 base removed from V and 6 bases from J, the gap between germline ends came to 6 bases. The CDR3 contains 13 residues. CDR1 and CDR2 from the germline V gene are SGHAT and FQNNGV. The CDR3 region is CASSLGTYEKLFF. CDR3 DNA: TGTGCCAGCAGCTTAGGGACTTATGAAAAACTGTTTTTT. The whole variable domain, remainder taken from reference TRBV11-2 and TRBJ1-4, is EAGVAQSPRYKIIEKRQSVAFWCNPISGHATLYWYQQILGQGPKLLIQFQNNGVVDDSQLPKDRFSAERLKGVDSTLKIQPAKLEDSAVYLCASSLGTYEKLFFGSGTQLSVL.